Here is one T cell receptor beta chain with its context. The record originates from a study of OX40 agonist ivuxolimab in advanced cancers. Study summary: Prior anti-PD-1, anti-PD-L1 or anti-CTLA-4 therapy was allowed; roughly 40% had some.

Trimming pared 6 bases from V and 8 bases from J, leaving 14 bases between. CDR1 and CDR2 from the germline V gene are SGHRS and YFSETQ. The CDR3 length is 13 residues. The data were produced by immunoSEQ multiplex PCR, yet TCRdb's version contains in-frame clones alone and is incomplete. The repertoire holds approximately 90,000 clones, with roughly 87% as singletons. The chain couples TRBV5-1 to TRBJ1-4; D gene uncertain. This specimen consisted of CD4+ or CD8+ T cells sorted from blood, obtained in a trial of the OX40 agonist ivuxolimab. The receptor was isolated from an adult with an advanced solid tumor such as melanoma, head and neck, liver or kidney cancer. CDR3 sequence (DNA): TGCGCCAGCACCCAGGAAGGTGGAGAAAAACTGTTTTTT. The encoded protein is CASTQEGGEKLFF.